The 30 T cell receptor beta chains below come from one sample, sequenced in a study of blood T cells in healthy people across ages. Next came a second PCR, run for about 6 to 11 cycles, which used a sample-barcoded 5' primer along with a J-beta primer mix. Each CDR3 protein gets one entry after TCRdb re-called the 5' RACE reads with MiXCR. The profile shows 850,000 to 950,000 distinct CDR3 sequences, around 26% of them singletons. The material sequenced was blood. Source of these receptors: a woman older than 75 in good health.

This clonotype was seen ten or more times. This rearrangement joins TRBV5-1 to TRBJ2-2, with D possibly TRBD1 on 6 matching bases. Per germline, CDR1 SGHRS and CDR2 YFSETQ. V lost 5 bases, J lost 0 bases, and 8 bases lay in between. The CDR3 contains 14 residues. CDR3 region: CASRTGSNTGELFF. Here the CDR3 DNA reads TGCGCCAGCAGGACAGGTTCGAACACCGGGGAGCTGTTTTTT.

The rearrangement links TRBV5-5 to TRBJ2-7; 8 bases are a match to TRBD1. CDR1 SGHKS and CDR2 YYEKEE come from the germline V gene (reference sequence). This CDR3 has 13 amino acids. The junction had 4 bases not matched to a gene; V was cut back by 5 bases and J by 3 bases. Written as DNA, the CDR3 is TGTGCCAGCAGGGCGGGACAGGTCTACGAGCAGTACTTC. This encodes CASRAGQVYEQYF.

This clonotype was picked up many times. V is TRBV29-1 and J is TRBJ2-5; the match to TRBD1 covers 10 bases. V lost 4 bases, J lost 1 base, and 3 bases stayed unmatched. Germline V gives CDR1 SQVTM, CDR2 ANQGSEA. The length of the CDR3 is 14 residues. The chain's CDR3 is CSVGRDRGQETQYF. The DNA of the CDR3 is TGCAGCGTTGGCCGGGACAGGGGCCAAGAGACCCAGTACTTC.

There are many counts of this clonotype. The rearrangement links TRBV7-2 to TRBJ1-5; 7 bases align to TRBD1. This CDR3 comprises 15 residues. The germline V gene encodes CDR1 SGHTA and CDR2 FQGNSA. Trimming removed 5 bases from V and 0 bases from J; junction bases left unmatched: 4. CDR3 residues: CASSLRGTSNQPQHF. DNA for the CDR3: TGTGCCAGCAGCCTCAGGGGGACTAGCAATCAGCCCCAGCATTTT.

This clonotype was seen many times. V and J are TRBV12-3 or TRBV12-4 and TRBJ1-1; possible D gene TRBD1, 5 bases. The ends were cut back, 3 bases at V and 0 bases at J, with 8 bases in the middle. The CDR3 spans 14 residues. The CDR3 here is CASSFQGLNTEAFF. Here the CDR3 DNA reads TGTGCCAGCAGTTTCCAGGGACTGAACACTGAAGCTTTCTTT.

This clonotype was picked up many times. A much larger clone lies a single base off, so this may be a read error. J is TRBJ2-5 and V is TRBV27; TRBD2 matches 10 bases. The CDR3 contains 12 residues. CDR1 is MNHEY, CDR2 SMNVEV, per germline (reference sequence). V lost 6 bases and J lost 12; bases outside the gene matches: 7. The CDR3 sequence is CASSSSGGREYF. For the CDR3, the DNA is TGTGCCAGCAGCTCTAGCGGGGGTAGGGAGTACTTC.

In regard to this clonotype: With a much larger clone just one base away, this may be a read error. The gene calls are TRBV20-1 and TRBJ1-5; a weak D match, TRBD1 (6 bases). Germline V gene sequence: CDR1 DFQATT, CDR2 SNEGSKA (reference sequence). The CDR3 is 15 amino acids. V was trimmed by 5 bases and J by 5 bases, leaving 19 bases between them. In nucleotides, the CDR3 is TGCAGTGCTCGTTGGACAGAGGTGGGCGATCAGCCCCAGCATTTT. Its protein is CSARWTEVGDQPQHF.

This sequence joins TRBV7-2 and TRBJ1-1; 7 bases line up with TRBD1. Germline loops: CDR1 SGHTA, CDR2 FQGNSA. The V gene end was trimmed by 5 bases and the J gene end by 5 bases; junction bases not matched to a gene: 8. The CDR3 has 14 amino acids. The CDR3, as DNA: TGTGCCAGCAGCCCCCGACAGGGAACGACTGAAGCTTTCTTT. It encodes CASSPRQGTTEAFF.

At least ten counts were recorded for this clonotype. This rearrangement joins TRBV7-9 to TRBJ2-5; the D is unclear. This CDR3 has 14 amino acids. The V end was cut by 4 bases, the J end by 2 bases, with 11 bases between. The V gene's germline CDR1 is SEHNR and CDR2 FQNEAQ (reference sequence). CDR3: CASSSLWAQETQYF. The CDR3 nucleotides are TGTGCCAGCAGCTCTCTGTGGGCTCAAGAGACCCAGTACTTC.

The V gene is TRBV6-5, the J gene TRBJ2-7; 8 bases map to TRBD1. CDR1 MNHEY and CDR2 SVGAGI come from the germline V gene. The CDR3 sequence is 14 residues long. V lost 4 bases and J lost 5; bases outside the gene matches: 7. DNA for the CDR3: TGTGCCAGCAGTTTGCTACAGGGGGGTGACGAGCAGTACTTC. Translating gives CASSLLQGGDEQYF.

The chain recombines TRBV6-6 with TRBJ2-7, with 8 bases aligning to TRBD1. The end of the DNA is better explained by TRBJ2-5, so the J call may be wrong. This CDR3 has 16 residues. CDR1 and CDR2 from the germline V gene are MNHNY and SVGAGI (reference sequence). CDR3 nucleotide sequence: TGTGCCAGCAGTACCCCCGGACAGGGCATGGAAGAGACCCAGTACTTC. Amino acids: CASSTPGQGMEETQYF.

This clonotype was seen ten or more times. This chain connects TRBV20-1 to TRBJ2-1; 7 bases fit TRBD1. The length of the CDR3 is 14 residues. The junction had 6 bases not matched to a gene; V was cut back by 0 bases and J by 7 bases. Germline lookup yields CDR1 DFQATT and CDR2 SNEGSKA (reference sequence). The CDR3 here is CSARDRQGWNEQFF. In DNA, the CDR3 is TGCAGTGCTAGAGATCGACAGGGTTGGAATGAGCAGTTCTTC.

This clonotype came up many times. The CDR3 nucleotides read TGTGCCTGGAGTGTCACAGGGACCTACGAGCAGTACTTC. Translating it yields CAWSVTGTYEQYF. The rearrangement joins TRBV30 to TRBJ2-7, with D perhaps matching TRBD1 (6 bases). V shed 0 bases and J shed 2 bases, with 8 bases lying between them. Germline V gene data show CDR1 as GTSNPN and CDR2 as SVGIG (reference sequence). The CDR3 extends over 13 amino acids.

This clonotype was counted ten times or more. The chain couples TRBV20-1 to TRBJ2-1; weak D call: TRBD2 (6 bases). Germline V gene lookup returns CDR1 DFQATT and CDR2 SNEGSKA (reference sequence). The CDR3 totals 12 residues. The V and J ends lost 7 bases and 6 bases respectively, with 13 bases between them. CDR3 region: CSVDGGFNEQFF. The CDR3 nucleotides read TGCAGTGTTGACGGGGGTTTCAATGAGCAGTTCTTC.

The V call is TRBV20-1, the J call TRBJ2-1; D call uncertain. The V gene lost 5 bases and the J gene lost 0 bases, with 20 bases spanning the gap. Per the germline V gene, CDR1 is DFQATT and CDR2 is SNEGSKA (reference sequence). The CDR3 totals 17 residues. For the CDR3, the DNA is TGCAGTGCTCTCCGAAACCCCGGTACCCTCTCCTACAATGAGCAGTTCTTC. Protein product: CSALRNPGTLSYNEQFF.

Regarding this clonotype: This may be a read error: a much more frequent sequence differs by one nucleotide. In nucleotides, the CDR3 is TGCAGTGCTAGGACCAGGGTGCTTCAGTACTTC. This encodes CSARTRVLQYF. This rearrangement joins TRBV20-1 to TRBJ2-7, with D maybe TRBD1 (5 bases). Germline V gene sequence: CDR1 DFQATT, CDR2 SNEGSKA (reference sequence). The CDR3 consists of 11 residues. V gave up 3 bases and J gave up 10 bases, with 13 bases separating them.

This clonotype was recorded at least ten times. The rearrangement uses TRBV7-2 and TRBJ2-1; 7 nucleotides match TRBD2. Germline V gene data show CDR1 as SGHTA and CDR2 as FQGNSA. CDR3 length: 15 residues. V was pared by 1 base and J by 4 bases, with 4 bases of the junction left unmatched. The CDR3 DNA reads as TGTGCCAGCAGCTTAGGAGCGGGGAGGTACAATGAGCAGTTCTTC. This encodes CASSLGAGRYNEQFF.

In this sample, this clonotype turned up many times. The CDR3 sequence is CASSQEPGQGAFDGYTF. CDR3 nucleotides: TGCGCCAGCAGCCAAGAACCGGGACAGGGGGCATTTGACGGCTACACCTTC. This sequence joins TRBV4-3 and TRBJ1-2; 12 bases align to TRBD1. V was clipped by 0 bases and J by 8 bases; unmatched bases: 10. Germline CDR1 and CDR2: LGHNA and YSLEER. This CDR3 is built from 17 residues.

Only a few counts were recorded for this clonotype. The CDR3 loop reads CAIRDYSVGEQFF. CDR3 sequence (DNA): TGTGCCATCCGGGACTACTCTGTGGGTGAGCAGTTCTTC. The chain has TRBV6-7 and TRBJ2-1; TRBD2 aligns across 7 bases. TRBV6-7 counts as an open reading frame of uncertain function. The CDR3 covers 13 residues. V trimming: 10 bases; J trimming: 9 bases; junction bases outside the gene matches: 12.

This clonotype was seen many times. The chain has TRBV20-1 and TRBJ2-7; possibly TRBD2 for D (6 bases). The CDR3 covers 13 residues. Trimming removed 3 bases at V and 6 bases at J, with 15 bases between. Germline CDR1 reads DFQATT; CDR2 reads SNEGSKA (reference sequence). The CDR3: CSASKVGGGEQYF. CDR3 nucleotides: TGCAGTGCTAGTAAGGTGGGAGGTGGCGAGCAGTACTTC.

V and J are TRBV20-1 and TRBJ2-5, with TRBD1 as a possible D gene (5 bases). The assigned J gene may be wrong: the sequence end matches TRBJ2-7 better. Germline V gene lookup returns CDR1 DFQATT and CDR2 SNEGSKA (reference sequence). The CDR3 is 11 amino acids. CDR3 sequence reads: CSAFQGYEQYF. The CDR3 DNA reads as TGCAGTGCTTTCCAGGGTTACGAGCAGTACTTC.

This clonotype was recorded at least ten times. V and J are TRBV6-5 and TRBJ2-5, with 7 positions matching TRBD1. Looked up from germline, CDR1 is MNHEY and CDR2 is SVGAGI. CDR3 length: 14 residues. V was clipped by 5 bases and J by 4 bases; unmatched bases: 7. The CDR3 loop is CASSPTGVRETQYF. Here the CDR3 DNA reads TGTGCCAGCAGTCCTACAGGGGTTCGAGAGACCCAGTACTTC.

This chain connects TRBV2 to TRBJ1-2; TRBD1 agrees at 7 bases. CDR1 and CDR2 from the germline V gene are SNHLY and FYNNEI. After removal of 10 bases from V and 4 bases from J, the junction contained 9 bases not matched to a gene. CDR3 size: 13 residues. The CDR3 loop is CANYRTGLYGYTF. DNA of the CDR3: TGTGCCAACTACAGGACAGGCCTCTATGGCTACACCTTC.

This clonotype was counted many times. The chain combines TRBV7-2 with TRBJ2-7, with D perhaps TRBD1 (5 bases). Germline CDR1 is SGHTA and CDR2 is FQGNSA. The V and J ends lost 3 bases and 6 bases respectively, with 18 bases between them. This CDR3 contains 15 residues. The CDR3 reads CASSFLGLGLGEQYF. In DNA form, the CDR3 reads TGTGCCAGCAGCTTCTTGGGGTTGGGGCTGGGCGAGCAGTACTTC.

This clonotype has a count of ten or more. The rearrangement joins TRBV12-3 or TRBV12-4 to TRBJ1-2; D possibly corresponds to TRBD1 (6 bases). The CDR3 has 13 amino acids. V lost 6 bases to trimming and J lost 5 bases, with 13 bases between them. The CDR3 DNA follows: TGTGCCAGCAGCCGATCAGGGGTTTATGGCTACACCTTC. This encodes CASSRSGVYGYTF.

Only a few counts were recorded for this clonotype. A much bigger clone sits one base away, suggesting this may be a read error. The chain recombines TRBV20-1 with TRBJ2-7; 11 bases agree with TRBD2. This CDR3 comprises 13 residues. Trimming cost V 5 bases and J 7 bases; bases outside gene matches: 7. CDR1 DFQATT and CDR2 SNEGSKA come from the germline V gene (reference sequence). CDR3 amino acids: CSASSTSGNEQYF. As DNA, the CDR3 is TGCAGTGCTTCCTCGACTAGCGGGAATGAGCAGTACTTC.

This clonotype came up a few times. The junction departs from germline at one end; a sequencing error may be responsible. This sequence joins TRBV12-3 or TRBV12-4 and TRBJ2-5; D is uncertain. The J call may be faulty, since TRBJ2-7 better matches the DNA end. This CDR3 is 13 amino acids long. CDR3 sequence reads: CAGSLGYSGEQYF. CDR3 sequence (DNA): TGTGCCGGCAGTTTAGGGTACTCCGGCGAGCAGTACTTC.

For the CDR3, the DNA is TGTGCCTGGAGTCCCTACAGCAACTATGGCTACACCTTC. This gives the protein CAWSPYSNYGYTF. V is TRBV30 and J is TRBJ1-2; D remains unclear. Germline V gene lookup returns CDR1 GTSNPN and CDR2 SVGIG (reference sequence). Trimming took 2 bases from V and 2 from J, leaving 9 bases between them. The CDR3 totals 13 residues.

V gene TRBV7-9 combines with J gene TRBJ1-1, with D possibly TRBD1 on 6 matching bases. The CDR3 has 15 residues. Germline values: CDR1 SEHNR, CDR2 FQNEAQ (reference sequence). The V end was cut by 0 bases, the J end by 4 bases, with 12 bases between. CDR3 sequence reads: CASSLATGGTTEAFF. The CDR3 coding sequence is TGTGCCAGCAGCTTAGCGACAGGCGGGACCACTGAAGCTTTCTTT.

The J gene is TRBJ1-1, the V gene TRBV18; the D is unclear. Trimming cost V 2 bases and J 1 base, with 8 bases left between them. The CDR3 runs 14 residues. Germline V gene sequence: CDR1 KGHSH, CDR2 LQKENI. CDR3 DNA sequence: TGTGCCAGCTCACCAATTCTCGGGAACACTGAAGCTTTCTTT. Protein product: CASSPILGNTEAFF.